One sample yielded the 26 T cell receptor beta chains listed below, sequenced in a study of blood T cell repertoires in COVID-19. Generated by immunoSEQ multiplex PCR, the TCRdb table keeps only in-frame clones and is missing some. The profile covers about 84,000 clones, with about 83% appearing a single time and roughly 36% taken by the ten largest. Source material: peripheral blood. These receptors all come from a man of 80 years or more with active or convalescent COVID-19.

The table lists this clone with a few counts. The chain couples TRBV5-4 to TRBJ2-3, with 9 bases that match TRBD2. Trimming cost V 0 bases and J 4 bases; bases outside gene matches: 15. This CDR3 spans 19 amino acids. Per the germline V gene, CDR1 is SGHNT and CDR2 is YYREEE (reference sequence). The chain's CDR3 is CASSLAELIAGGRPDTQYF. The CDR3 nucleotides read TGTGCCAGCAGCTTGGCCGAGCTTATTGCGGGAGGGCGGCCAGATACGCAGTATTTT.

J is TRBJ1-1 and V is TRBV19, with a possible D match to TRBD1 (5 bases). V was trimmed by 0 bases and J by 0 bases, leaving 11 bases between them. Germline V lookup: CDR1 LNHDA, CDR2 SQIVND (reference sequence). The CDR3 is 16 amino acids. CDR3 sequence reads: CASSIDRGGVNTEAFF. The CDR3 DNA reads TGTGCCAGTAGTATAGATAGGGGAGGGGTGAACACTGAAGCTTTCTTT.

This sequence joins TRBV19 and TRBJ2-1; 7 bases are a match to TRBD1. Per germline, CDR1 LNHDA and CDR2 SQIVND (reference sequence). The CDR3 extends over 13 amino acids. V trimming: 2 bases; J trimming: 9 bases; junction bases outside the gene matches: 4. CDR3 nucleotides: TGTGCCAGTAGTATACAGGGGGTGAGTGAGCAGTTCTTC. Amino acid sequence: CASSIQGVSEQFF.

This clone was seen a single time. V is TRBV18 and J is TRBJ1-2; a weak D match, TRBD1 (6 bases). The CDR3 contains 14 residues. The V and J ends lost 3 bases and 6 bases respectively, with 14 bases between them. Germline V gene lookup returns CDR1 KGHSH and CDR2 LQKENI. The CDR3 loop reads CASSPLDSADGYTF. CDR3 sequence (DNA): TGTGCCAGCTCACCGTTGGACAGTGCGGATGGCTACACCTTC. Together with reference TRBV18 and TRBJ1-2, the CDR3 gives the full variable domain: NAGVMQNPRHLVRRRGQEARLRCSPMKGHSHVYWYRQLPEEGLKFMVYLQKENIIDESGMPKERFSAEFPKEGPSILRIQQVVRGDSAAYFCASSPLDSADGYTFGSGTRLTVV.

The chain joins TRBV28 to TRBJ1-5; a weak D match, TRBD1 (5 bases). This CDR3 comprises 14 residues. Trimming left V 5 bases short and J 6 bases short, with 14 bases between. Germline CDR1 reads MDHEN; CDR2 reads SYDVKM. This CDR3 is CASSPRAESQPQHF. DNA of the CDR3: TGTGCCAGCAGTCCCAGGGCAGAGAGTCAGCCCCAGCATTTT.

The rearrangement links TRBV3-1 (or the pseudogene TRBV3-2) to TRBJ2-3; D perhaps matches TRBD1 (7 bases). The CDR3 sequence is 15 residues long. Germline loops: CDR1 LGHDT, CDR2 YNNKEL (reference sequence). The ends were cut back, 3 bases at V and 1 base at J, with 11 bases in the middle. This CDR3 reads CASSHGGGGTDTQYF. The DNA for the CDR3 is TGTGCCAGCAGCCATGGAGGGGGCGGCACAGATACGCAGTATTTT.

The chain combines TRBV5-5 with TRBJ2-7; TRBD2 agrees at 7 bases. Germline lookup yields CDR1 SGHKS and CDR2 YYEKEE (reference sequence). Trimming took 6 bases from V and 6 from J; bases not matched to a gene: 9. The CDR3 spans 13 residues. The CDR3 DNA reads as TGTGCCAGCACCACATGGTGGGAGGGCGAGCAGTACTTC. This sequence encodes CASTTWWEGEQYF.

V gene TRBV6-5 combines with J gene TRBJ2-5; 10 bases are a match to TRBD1. Germline V gene lookup returns CDR1 MNHEY and CDR2 SVGAGI. The V gene end was trimmed by 5 bases and the J gene end by 5 bases; junction bases not matched to a gene: 8. The CDR3 covers 15 residues. The CDR3 nucleotides are TGTGCCAGCAGTACCCGGGACAGGGGACAGGAGACCCAGTACTTC. Protein sequence: CASSTRDRGQETQYF.

The genes are TRBV18 and TRBJ1-1, with D maybe TRBD1 (6 bases). The germline gives CDR1 KGHSH, CDR2 LQKENI. The CDR3 length is 19 residues. Between the trimmed V and J ends, which lost 4 bases and 1 base, there was a span of 25 bases. CDR3 sequence (DNA): TGTGCCAGCTCACAATATCAGGGGTTAAGGGTCCCCGCGAACACTGAAGCTTTCTTT. This sequence encodes CASSQYQGLRVPANTEAFF.

The chain links TRBV7-8 to TRBJ1-5, with D tentatively TRBD1 (6 bases). Germline-derived CDR1 and CDR2 are SGHVS and FQNEAQ. V was trimmed by 3 bases and J by 5 bases, leaving 8 bases between them. The CDR3 extends over 13 amino acids. CDR3 amino acids: CASSFPGDQPQHF. The CDR3 bases are TGTGCCAGCAGCTTCCCAGGGGATCAGCCCCAGCATTTT.

This chain connects TRBV7-9 to TRBJ1-2, with D perhaps TRBD1 (5 bases). V was shortened by 5 bases and J by 0 bases, with 10 bases between the two germline ends. From germline, CDR1 is SEHNR and CDR2 FQNEAQ (reference sequence). The CDR3 is made up of 14 amino acids. CDR3 region: CASSPTDTNYGYTF. The CDR3 DNA is TGTGCCAGCAGCCCGACGGACACTAACTATGGCTACACCTTC.

V is TRBV28 and J is TRBJ2-3, with 12 bases that match TRBD1. The CDR3 has 16 amino acids. V was clipped by 6 bases and J by 3 bases; unmatched bases: 7. CDR1 is MDHEN and CDR2 is SYDVKM in the germline V gene. Here the CDR3 reads CASSSPGQGATDTQYF. In DNA, the CDR3 is TGTGCCAGCAGCAGTCCGGGACAGGGGGCAACAGATACGCAGTATTTT. The variable domain in full, with the rest retrieved from reference TRBV28 and TRBJ2-3, is DVKVTQSSRYLVKRTGEKVFLECVQDMDHENMFWYRQDPGLGLRLIYFSYDVKMKEKGDIPEGYSVSREKKERFSLILESASTNQTSMYLCASSSPGQGATDTQYFGPGTRLTVL.

Only a few counts were recorded for this clone. The V and J genes are TRBV19 and TRBJ1-5, with no clear D. V gave up 5 bases and J gave up 3 bases, with 8 bases separating them. The CDR3 contains 13 residues. Per the germline V gene, CDR1 is LNHDA and CDR2 is SQIVND (reference sequence). CDR3 in amino acids: CASSEQFNQPQHF. The DNA of the CDR3 is TGTGCCAGTAGTGAACAGTTCAATCAGCCCCAGCATTTT.

The chain recombines TRBV2 with TRBJ2-3; 7 bases agree with TRBD2. The V gene's germline CDR1 is SNHLY and CDR2 FYNNEI. The trim removed 7 bases at V and 5 bases at J, leaving 15 bases unmatched. This CDR3 contains 16 residues. In nucleotides, the CDR3 is TGTGCCAGCACCAACCCCGGCCGGAGCGGGGAAGATACGCAGTATTTT. Translation gives CASTNPGRSGEDTQYF.

The chain recombines TRBV7-2 with TRBJ1-2; 7 nucleotides align to TRBD1. The trim removed 5 bases at V and 8 bases at J, leaving 14 bases unmatched. CDR1 SGHTA and CDR2 FQGNSA come from the germline V gene. There are 15 residues in the CDR3. CDR3 in DNA: TGTGCCAGCAGCATGGAGAGGGGGCGCTCAGGAGGCTACACCTTC. Its translation: CASSMERGRSGGYTF.

The J gene is TRBJ1-6, the V gene TRBV6-5; TRBD1 might be the D (6 bases). With 6 bases removed from V and 3 bases from J, the gap between germline ends came to 12 bases. The germline CDR1 and CDR2 sequences are MNHEY and SVGAGI. This CDR3 is built from 15 residues. CDR3 in DNA: TGTGCCAGCAGCCCGGGGGGCCTCTATAATTCACCCCTCCACTTT. Translating it yields CASSPGGLYNSPLHF.

The rearrangement joins TRBV5-1 to TRBJ1-4; D might be TRBD1 (5 bases). This CDR3 has 16 amino acids. The V end lost 4 bases, the J end lost 10 bases, and 23 bases lay between the germline ends. The germline gives CDR1 SGHRS, CDR2 YFSETQ. The CDR3 loop reads CASSTGLDGGGRKLFF. Written as DNA, the CDR3 is TGCGCCAGCAGCACAGGACTGGACGGTGGGGGGAGAAAACTGTTTTTT.

The V and J genes are TRBV10-3 and TRBJ1-2; D is undetermined. The CDR3 is 13 amino acids. The germline V gene has CDR1 ENHRY and CDR2 SYGVKD. The V gene lost 4 bases and the J gene lost 6 bases, with 12 bases spanning the gap. The CDR3 DNA is TGTGCCATCAGTGTGGGCCCCGACGATGGCTACACCTTC. Protein sequence: CAISVGPDDGYTF.

This chain joins TRBV11-2 and TRBJ2-7, with TRBD1 matching 7 bases. The CDR3 runs 16 residues. The J segment lost 5 bases and the V segment lost 5 bases, leaving 15 bases of the junction unmatched. Per germline, CDR1 SGHAT and CDR2 FQNNGV. This chain's CDR3 is CASSPIQGLVRNEQYF. In DNA form, the CDR3 reads TGTGCCAGCAGCCCGATACAGGGGTTAGTGAGGAACGAGCAGTACTTC.

The genes are TRBV3-1 (or the pseudogene TRBV3-2) and TRBJ2-1; weak D call: TRBD2 (5 bases). Germline values: CDR1 LGHDT, CDR2 YNNKEL (reference sequence). Between the trimmed V and J ends, which lost 0 bases and 3 bases, there was a span of 15 bases. There are 17 residues in the CDR3. This chain's CDR3 is CASSQDGGRRFYNEQFF. As DNA, the CDR3 is TGTGCCAGCAGCCAAGATGGCGGGCGCAGATTCTACAATGAGCAGTTCTTC.

The V and J genes are TRBV25-1 and TRBJ1-4, with a weak D call TRBD1 (5 bases). The CDR3 totals 15 residues. CDR1 is MGHDK and CDR2 is SYGVNS in the germline V gene. The V and J ends lost 1 base and 7 bases respectively, with 13 bases between them. CDR3 amino acids: CASSELTEAFEKLFF. Written as DNA, the CDR3 is TGTGCCAGCAGTGAATTGACAGAGGCTTTTGAAAAACTGTTTTTT.

The V gene is TRBV6-6, the J gene TRBJ1-1, with 7 bases identical to TRBD1. The V gene's germline CDR1 is MNHNY and CDR2 SVGAGI (reference sequence). The junction had 16 bases not matched to a gene; V was cut back by 4 bases and J by 11 bases. The CDR3 covers 15 residues. The CDR3 region has the DNA TGTGCCAGCAGTTGGGAGAACAGGGGAGGCGACTGGGCTTTCTTT. This encodes CASSWENRGGDWAFF.

This chain joins TRBV6-2 or TRBV6-3 and TRBJ2-4; perhaps TRBD2 as D (6 bases). V gave up 7 bases and J gave up 1 base, with 17 bases separating them. Germline CDR1 reads MNHEY; CDR2 reads SVGEGT. The CDR3 sequence is 16 residues long. In DNA, the CDR3 is TGTGCCAGCACCCCACGCGGGGATCCGGCCAAAAACATTCAGTACTTC. Translated: CASTPRGDPAKNIQYF.

This clone has a single count. The CDR3 nucleotides are TGCAGCGTCCGAGTTGGAGCTCCGTTGGAGACCCAGTACTTC. This codes for CSVRVGAPLETQYF. The genes are TRBV29-1 and TRBJ2-5; D not resolved. Trimming cost V 6 bases and J 5 bases, with 19 bases left between them. Germline CDR1 reads SQVTM; CDR2 reads ANQGSEA. This CDR3 contains 14 residues.

J is TRBJ1-2 and V is TRBV6-5; D is unclear. The germline CDR1 and CDR2 sequences are MNHEY and SVGAGI. This CDR3 spans 14 amino acids. The V and J ends lost 1 base and 2 bases respectively, with 8 bases between them. CDR3 bases: TGTGCCAGCAGTTACTTTCGAGAAAACTATGGCTACACCTTC. This codes for CASSYFRENYGYTF.

V and J are TRBV7-2 and TRBJ2-2, with D unresolved. Trimming took 2 bases from V and 6 from J, leaving 13 bases between them. This CDR3 has 15 residues. Germline V CDR1 and CDR2: SGHTA, FQGNSA. CDR3 residues: CASSLSAIGSGELFF. The CDR3 bases are TGTGCCAGCAGCTTATCTGCGATCGGGTCCGGGGAGCTGTTTTTT.